Below are 20 T cell receptor beta chains sequenced from a single sample in a study of T-cell reconstitution after alpha-beta-depleted transplantation in children. As it was prepared, the TCRbeta library received unique molecular identifiers. One entry per CDR3 protein results from TCRdb running MiXCR on the PCR reads. The sample records roughly 200,000 distinct CDR3 sequences, approximately 6.9% being singletons. Sequences were derived from PBMCs, sampled before TCRalphabeta/CD19-depleted stem cell transplant. The source of these receptors is a boy between 2 and 10 years old with acute lymphoblastic leukemia, due to receive a stem cell transplant.

This clonotype was counted at least ten times. The genes are TRBV28 and TRBJ2-5; possibly TRBD1 for D (5 bases). CDR1 and CDR2 from the germline V gene are MDHEN and SYDVKM. Trimming removed 5 bases from V and 7 bases from J, with 14 bases in between. This CDR3 is 13 amino acids long. The CDR3 loop is CASSKTGKGTQYF. In nucleotides, the CDR3 is TGTGCCAGCAGTAAAACAGGCAAGGGGACCCAGTACTTC.

This clonotype has at least ten counts. The rearrangement joins TRBV5-1 to TRBJ2-7; D is possibly TRBD1 or TRBD2 (5 bases each). Germline CDR1 SGHRS, CDR2 YFSETQ. The CDR3 runs 15 residues. V was trimmed by 1 base and J by 4 bases, leaving 15 bases between them. In nucleotides, the CDR3 is TGCGCCAGCAGCTTGAGGTGGCAGGGAGTGTACGAGCAGTACTTC. It is translated as CASSLRWQGVYEQYF.

This clonotype was observed many times. The CDR3 DNA reads as TGTGCCAGCACGCCCGGGACAGACGACAATGAGCAGTTCTTC. It yields the protein CASTPGTDDNEQFF. This rearrangement joins TRBV12-1 to TRBJ2-1; the table's D call, TRBD1, has no DNA check behind it. TRBV12-1 corresponds to a pseudogene. This CDR3 region has 14 residues.

The chain is built from TRBV5-1 and TRBJ1-2, with 7 bases lining up with TRBD1. CDR3 length: 16 amino acids. V gave up 4 bases and J gave up 0 bases; unmatched junction bases: 9. CDR1 and CDR2 (germline): SGHRS, YFSETQ. CDR3: CASSARQGPANYGYTF. The CDR3, as DNA: TGCGCCAGCAGCGCCCGACAGGGTCCAGCTAACTATGGCTACACCTTC.

The sample holds many counts of this clonotype. The chain joins TRBV6-2 or TRBV6-3 to TRBJ2-1; 9 bases map to TRBD1. This CDR3 spans 16 amino acids. Germline assignment: CDR1 MNHEY and CDR2 SVGEGT. V was clipped by 2 bases and J by 5 bases; unmatched bases: 7. The CDR3 reads CASSYRGTGRDNEQFF. DNA of the CDR3: TGTGCCAGCAGTTACAGAGGGACAGGGAGGGACAATGAGCAGTTCTTC.

This clonotype was detected many times. This sequence joins TRBV28 and TRBJ2-7; D remains unclear. The CDR3 contains 11 residues. V gave up 3 bases and J gave up 8 bases, with 8 bases separating them. Germline V CDR1 and CDR2: MDHEN, SYDVKM. CDR3 sequence reads: CASSFRVKQYF. In DNA, the CDR3 is TGTGCCAGCAGTTTTCGGGTTAAGCAGTACTTC.

This clonotype showed up just a few times. The chain has TRBV10-3 and TRBJ1-1; a possible D gene is TRBD1 (6 bases). CDR3 length: 12 residues. V was trimmed by 3 bases and J by 11 bases, leaving 13 bases between them. Looked up from germline, CDR1 is ENHRY and CDR2 is SYGVKD. The CDR3 DNA reads as TGTGCCATCAGTGAACTGGGGGCAAAGGCTTTCTTT. Its protein is CAISELGAKAFF.

Turning to this clonotype: An end of the junction does not agree with germline; a read error may underlie this. CDR3 protein: CASRRDSAGELLF. The DNA for the CDR3 is TGTGCCAGCAGGCGCGACTCCGCCGGGGAGCTGCTTTTT. J is TRBJ2-2 and V is TRBV4-2, with a possible D match to TRBD2 (5 bases). The CDR3 has 13 residues. Germline-derived CDR1 and CDR2 are LGHNA and YNFKEQ.

A word on this clonotype: A single base separates this from a much larger clone, so it may be a read error. No conserved phenylalanine or tryptophan ends this CDR3, so it is likely a read error. V and J are TRBV6-4 and TRBJ1-1; a weak D match, TRBD1 (5 bases). CDR1 MRHNA and CDR2 SNTAGT come from the germline V gene. This CDR3 comprises 14 residues. The germline V and J ends were trimmed by 3 bases and 3 bases, with 11 bases remaining between them. CDR3 amino acids: CASSDTGRYTEAFS. For the CDR3, the DNA is TGTGCCAGCAGTGATACGGGGCGTTACACTGAAGCTTTCTCT.

This clonotype was detected ten times or more. The chain is built from TRBV29-1 and TRBJ2-3; TRBD2 matches 10 bases. Germline V gene data show CDR1 as SQVTM and CDR2 as ANQGSEA. V lost 1 base, J lost 0 bases, and 1 base stayed unmatched. CDR3 size: 15 residues. The CDR3 spells CSVEVSGGSTDTQYF. The CDR3 nucleotides are TGCAGCGTTGAAGTTAGCGGGGGGAGCACAGATACGCAGTATTTT.

The sample holds many counts of this clonotype. The rearrangement links TRBV5-1 to TRBJ2-7; 8 nucleotides align to TRBD2. Germline CDR1 is SGHRS and CDR2 is YFSETQ. The J segment lost 0 bases and the V segment lost 7 bases, leaving 6 bases of the junction unmatched. This CDR3 has 14 residues. The CDR3 bases are TGCGCCAGCCGGGAGGGAGCTAGCTCCTACGAGCAGTACTTC. The encoded protein is CASREGASSYEQYF.

This clonotype was seen only a few times. The rearrangement joins TRBV2 to TRBJ2-3, with TRBD2 identical over 7 bases. The germline gives CDR1 SNHLY, CDR2 FYNNEI. V was clipped by 8 bases and J by 4 bases; unmatched bases: 12. CDR3 size: 15 residues. CDR3 in amino acids: CASFRKGLVADTQYF. DNA for the CDR3: TGTGCCAGCTTCAGGAAAGGACTAGTTGCAGATACGCAGTATTTT.

This clonotype was counted many times. The V gene is TRBV20-1, the J gene TRBJ2-7; 14 nucleotides agree with TRBD2. CDR1 and CDR2 (germline): DFQATT, SNEGSKA (reference sequence). With V trimmed by 4 bases and J by 1 base, 6 bases remained unmatched. This CDR3 has 16 residues. Here the CDR3 reads CSATATSGRESYEQYF. The CDR3 nucleotides read TGCAGTGCTACTGCGACTAGCGGGAGGGAATCCTACGAGCAGTACTTC.

This sequence joins TRBV4-1 and TRBJ2-2; perhaps TRBD2 as D (5 bases). The CDR3 is made up of 16 amino acids. CDR1 and CDR2 (germline): MGHRA, YSYEKL. The germline V and J ends were trimmed by 6 bases and 5 bases, with 19 bases remaining between them. CDR3 in DNA: TGCGCCAGCAGAGATCAGACGGGAAAGCAAACCGGGGAGCTGTTTTTT. Translating it yields CASRDQTGKQTGELFF.

The V call is TRBV30, the J call TRBJ2-7, with D perhaps matching TRBD2 (5 bases). CDR1 is GTSNPN, CDR2 SVGIG, per germline (reference sequence). The CDR3 extends over 14 amino acids. V lost 7 bases, J lost 0 bases, and 16 bases lay in between. In DNA form, the CDR3 reads TGTGCCTTACGGACTTCGCTTAGCTCCTACGAGCAGTACTTC. Translating gives CALRTSLSSYEQYF. The entire variable domain, with the rest obtained from reference TRBV30 and TRBJ2-7, is as follows: SQTIHQWPATLVQPVGSPLSLECTVEGTSNPNLYWYRQAAGRGLQLLFYSVGIGQISSEVPQNLSASRPQDRQFILSSKKLLLSDSGFYLCALRTSLSSYEQYFGPGTRLTVT.

As for this clonotype: One end of the junction does not line up with germline, which may come from a read error. The chain combines TRBV9 with TRBJ2-2; D tentatively reads TRBD1 or TRBD2 (6 bases each). Germline loops: CDR1 SGDLS, CDR2 YYNGEE. The CDR3 sequence is 16 residues long. The CDR3 coding sequence is TGTGCCAGCAGCGTAGCTAGGGGGGTCGACACCGGGGAGGTGTTTTTT. This codes for CASSVARGVDTGEVFF.

CDR3: CSAPERVETQYF. In DNA form, the CDR3 reads TGCAGTGCTCCTGAGAGGGTGGAGACCCAGTACTTC. The chain employs TRBV20-1 and TRBJ2-5, with D perhaps matching TRBD2 (5 bases). CDR3 length equals 12 residues. V lost 5 bases, J lost 5 bases, and 12 bases lay in between. The germline CDR1 and CDR2 sequences are DFQATT and SNEGSKA (reference sequence).

The chain employs TRBV20-1 and TRBJ2-2, with D perhaps matching TRBD1 (6 bases). The V end was cut by 0 bases, the J end by 0 bases, with 14 bases between. This CDR3 contains 17 residues. CDR1 and CDR2 from the germline V gene are DFQATT and SNEGSKA (reference sequence). The CDR3 DNA follows: TGCAGTGCTAGAGATTGGCAGGGGTTAGCGAACACCGGGGAGCTGTTTTTT. Residues: CSARDWQGLANTGELFF.

This clonotype was found a few times. V is TRBV5-1 and J is TRBJ2-7; possible D gene TRBD1, 7 bases. V was trimmed by 7 bases and J by 5 bases, leaving 16 bases between them. Germline loops: CDR1 SGHRS, CDR2 YFSETQ. The CDR3 covers 13 residues. The CDR3 spells CASGRGEVHEQYF. The CDR3 region has the DNA TGCGCCAGCGGCAGGGGGGAGGTTCACGAGCAGTACTTC.

This clonotype was picked up one time. Possible read error: a much larger clone is one base away. The chain links TRBV12-3 or TRBV12-4 to TRBJ2-5, with 7 nucleotides matching TRBD2. This CDR3 spans 12 amino acids. V shed 2 bases, J shed 9 bases, and the junction held 3 bases outside the gene matches. This chain's CDR3 is CASSLYREAQYF. DNA for the CDR3: TGTGCCAGCAGTTTATATCGGGAGGCCCAGTACTTC.